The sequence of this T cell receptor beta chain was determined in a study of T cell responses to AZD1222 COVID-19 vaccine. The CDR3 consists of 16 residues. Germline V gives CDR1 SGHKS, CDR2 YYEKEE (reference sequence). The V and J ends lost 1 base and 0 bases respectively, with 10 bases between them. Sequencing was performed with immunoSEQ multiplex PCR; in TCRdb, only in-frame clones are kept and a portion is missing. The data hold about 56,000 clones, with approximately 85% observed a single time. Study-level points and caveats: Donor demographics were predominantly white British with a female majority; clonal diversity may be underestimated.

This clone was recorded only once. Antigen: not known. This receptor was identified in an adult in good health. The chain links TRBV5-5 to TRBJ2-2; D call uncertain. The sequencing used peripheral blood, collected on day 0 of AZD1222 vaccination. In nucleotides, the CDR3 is TGTGCCAGCAGCTTGTTACAGACCGCGAACACCGGGGAGCTGTTTTTT. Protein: CASSLLQTANTGELFF.